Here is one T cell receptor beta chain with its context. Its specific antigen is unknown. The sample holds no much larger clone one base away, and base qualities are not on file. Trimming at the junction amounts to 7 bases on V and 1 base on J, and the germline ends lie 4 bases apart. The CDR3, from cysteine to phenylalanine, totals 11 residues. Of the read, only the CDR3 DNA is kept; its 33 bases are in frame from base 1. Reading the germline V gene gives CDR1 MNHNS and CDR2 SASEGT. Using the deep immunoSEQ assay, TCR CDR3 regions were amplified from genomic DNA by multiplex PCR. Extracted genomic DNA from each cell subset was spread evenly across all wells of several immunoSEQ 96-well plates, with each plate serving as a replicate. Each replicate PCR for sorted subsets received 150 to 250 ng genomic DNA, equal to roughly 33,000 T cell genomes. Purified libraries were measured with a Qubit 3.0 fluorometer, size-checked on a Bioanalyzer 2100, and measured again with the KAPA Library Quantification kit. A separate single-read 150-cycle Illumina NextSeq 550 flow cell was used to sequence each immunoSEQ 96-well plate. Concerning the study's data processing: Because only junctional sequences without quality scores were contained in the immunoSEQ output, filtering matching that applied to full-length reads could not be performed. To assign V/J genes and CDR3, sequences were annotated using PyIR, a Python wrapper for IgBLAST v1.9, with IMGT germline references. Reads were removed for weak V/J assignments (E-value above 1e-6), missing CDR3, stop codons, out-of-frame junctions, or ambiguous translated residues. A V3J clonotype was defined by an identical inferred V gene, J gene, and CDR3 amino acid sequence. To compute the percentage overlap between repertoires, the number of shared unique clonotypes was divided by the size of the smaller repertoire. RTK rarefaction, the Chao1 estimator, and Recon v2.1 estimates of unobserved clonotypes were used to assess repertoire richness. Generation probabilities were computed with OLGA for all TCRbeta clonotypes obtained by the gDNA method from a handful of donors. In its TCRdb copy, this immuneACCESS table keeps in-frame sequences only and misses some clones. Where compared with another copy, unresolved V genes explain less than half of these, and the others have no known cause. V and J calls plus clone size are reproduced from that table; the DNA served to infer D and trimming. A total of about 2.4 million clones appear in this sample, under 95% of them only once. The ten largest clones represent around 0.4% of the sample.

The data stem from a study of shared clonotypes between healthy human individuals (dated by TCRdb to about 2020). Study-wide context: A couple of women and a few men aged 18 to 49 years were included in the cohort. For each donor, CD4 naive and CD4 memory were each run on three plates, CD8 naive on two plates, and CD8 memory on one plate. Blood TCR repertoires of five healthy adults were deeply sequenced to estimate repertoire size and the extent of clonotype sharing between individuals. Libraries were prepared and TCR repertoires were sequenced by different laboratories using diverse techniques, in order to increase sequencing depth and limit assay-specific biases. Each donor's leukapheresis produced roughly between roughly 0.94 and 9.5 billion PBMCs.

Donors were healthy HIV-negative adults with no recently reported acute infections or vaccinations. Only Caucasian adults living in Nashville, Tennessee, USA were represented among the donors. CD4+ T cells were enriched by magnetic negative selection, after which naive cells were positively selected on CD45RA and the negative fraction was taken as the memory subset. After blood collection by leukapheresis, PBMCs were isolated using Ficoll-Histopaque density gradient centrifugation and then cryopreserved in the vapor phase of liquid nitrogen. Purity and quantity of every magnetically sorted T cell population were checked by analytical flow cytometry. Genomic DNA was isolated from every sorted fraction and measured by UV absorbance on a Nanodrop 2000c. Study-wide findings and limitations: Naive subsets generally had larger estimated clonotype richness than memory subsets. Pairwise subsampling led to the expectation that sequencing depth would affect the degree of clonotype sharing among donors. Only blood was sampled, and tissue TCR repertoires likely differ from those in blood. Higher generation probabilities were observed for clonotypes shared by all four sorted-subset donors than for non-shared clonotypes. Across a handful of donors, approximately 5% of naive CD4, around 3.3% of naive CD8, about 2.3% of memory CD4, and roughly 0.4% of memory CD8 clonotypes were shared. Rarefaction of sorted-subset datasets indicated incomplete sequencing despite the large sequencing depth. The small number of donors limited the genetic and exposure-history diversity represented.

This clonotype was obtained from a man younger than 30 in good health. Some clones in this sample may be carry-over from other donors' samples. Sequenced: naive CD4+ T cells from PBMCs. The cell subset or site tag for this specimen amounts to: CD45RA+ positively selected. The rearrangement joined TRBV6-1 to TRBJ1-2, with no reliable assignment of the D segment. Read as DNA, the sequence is TGTGCCAGCACCCTTAACTATGGCTACACCTTC. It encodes CASTLNYGYTF.